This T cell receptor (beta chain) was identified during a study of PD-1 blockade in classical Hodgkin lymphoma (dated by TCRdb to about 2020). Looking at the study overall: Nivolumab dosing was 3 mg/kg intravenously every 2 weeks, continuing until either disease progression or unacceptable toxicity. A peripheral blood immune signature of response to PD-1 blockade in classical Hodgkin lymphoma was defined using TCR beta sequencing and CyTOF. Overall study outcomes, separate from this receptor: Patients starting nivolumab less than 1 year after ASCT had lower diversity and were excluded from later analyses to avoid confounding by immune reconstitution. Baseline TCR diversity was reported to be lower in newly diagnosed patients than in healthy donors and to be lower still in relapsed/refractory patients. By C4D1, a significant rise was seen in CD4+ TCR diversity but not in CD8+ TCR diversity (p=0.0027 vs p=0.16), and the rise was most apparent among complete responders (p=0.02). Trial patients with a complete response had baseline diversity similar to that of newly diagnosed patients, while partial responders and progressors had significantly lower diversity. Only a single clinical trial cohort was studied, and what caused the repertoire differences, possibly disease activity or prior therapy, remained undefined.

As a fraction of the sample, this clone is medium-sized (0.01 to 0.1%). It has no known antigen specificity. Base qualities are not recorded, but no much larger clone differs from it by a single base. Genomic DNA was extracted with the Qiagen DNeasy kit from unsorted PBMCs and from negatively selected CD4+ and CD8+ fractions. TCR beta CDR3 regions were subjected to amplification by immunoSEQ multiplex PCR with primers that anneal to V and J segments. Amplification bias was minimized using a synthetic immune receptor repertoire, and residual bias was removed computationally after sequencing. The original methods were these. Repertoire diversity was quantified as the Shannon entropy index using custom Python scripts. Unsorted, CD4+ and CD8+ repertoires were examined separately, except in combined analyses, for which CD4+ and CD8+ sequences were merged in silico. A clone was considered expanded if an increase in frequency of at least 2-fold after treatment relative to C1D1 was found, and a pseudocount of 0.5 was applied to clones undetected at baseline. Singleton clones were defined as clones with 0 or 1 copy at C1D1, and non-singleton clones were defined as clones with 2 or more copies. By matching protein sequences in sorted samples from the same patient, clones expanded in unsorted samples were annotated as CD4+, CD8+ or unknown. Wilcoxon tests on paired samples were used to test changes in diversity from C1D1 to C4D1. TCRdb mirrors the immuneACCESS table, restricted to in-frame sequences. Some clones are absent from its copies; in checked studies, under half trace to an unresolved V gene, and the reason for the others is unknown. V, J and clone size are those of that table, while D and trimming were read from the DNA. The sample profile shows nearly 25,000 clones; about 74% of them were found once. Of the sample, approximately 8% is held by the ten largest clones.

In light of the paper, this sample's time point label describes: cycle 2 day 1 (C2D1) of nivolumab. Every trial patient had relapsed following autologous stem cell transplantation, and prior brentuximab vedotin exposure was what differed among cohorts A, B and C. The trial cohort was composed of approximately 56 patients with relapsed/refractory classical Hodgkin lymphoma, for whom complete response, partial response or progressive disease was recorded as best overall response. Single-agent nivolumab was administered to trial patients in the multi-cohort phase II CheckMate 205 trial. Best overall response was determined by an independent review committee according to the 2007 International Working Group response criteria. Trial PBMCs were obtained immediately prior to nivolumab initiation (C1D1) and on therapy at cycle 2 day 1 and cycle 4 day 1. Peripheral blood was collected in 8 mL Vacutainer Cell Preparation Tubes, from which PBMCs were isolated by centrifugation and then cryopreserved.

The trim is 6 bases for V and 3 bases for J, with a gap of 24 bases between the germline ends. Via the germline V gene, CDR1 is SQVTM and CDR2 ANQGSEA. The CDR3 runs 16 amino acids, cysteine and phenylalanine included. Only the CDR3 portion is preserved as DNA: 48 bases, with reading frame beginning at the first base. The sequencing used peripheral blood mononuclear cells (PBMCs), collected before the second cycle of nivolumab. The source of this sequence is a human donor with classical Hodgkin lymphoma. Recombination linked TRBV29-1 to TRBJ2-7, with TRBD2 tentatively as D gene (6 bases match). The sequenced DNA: TGCAGCGTCTGGTCCCGGGACTCCCTCCTGGGCTACGAGCAGTACTTC. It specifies CSVWSRDSLLGYEQYF.